This entry features one TCR beta chain sequence. This entry is derived from a study of T cells of healthy individuals. The J segment lost 1 base and the V segment lost 2 bases, leaving 3 bases of the junction unmatched. Per germline, CDR1 KGHSH and CDR2 LQKENI. This CDR3 is built from 16 residues. TCRdb reprocessed the 5' RACE reads via MiXCR and lists one record per CDR3 protein. In the table there are around 83,000 distinct CDR3 sequences, about 4.8% of which are singletons. This sequence originates from a female donor in good health. The rearrangement joins TRBV18 to TRBJ2-2; 8 bases map to TRBD2. CDR3 loop: CASSPIGTRNTGELFF. The CDR3 bases are TGTGCCAGCTCACCAATCGGGACTAGGAACACCGGGGAGCTGTTTTTT.